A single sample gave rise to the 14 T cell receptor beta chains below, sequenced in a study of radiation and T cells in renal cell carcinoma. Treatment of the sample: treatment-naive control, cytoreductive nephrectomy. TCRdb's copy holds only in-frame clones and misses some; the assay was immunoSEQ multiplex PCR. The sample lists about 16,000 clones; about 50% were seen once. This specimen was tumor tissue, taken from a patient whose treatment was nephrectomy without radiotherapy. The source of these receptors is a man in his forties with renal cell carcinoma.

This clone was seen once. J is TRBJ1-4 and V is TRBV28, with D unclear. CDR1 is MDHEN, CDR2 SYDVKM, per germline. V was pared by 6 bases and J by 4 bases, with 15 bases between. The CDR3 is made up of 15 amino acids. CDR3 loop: CASRSGALFNEKLFF. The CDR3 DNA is TGTGCCAGCAGAAGTGGTGCACTATTTAATGAAAAACTGTTTTTT.

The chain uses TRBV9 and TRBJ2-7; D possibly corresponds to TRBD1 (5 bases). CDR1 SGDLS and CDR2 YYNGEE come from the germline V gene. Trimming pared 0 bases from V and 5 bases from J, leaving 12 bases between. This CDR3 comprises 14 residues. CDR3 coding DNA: TGTGCCAGCAGCGTAGGTGCAGGGTCCGACGAGCAGTACTTC. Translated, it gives CASSVGAGSDEQYF. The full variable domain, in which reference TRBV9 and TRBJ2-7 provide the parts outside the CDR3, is DSGVTQTPKHLITATGQRVTLRCSPRSGDLSVYWYQQSLDQGLQFLIQYYNGEERAKGNILERFSAQQFPDLHSELNLSSLELGDSALYFCASSVGAGSDEQYFGPGTRLTVT.

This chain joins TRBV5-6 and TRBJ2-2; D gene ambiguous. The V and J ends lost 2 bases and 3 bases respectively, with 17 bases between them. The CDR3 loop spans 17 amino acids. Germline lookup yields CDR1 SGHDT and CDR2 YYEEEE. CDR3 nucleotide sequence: TGTGCCAGCAGCTTTGTAAAAGGGATAGTTGACACCGGGGAGCTGTTTTTT. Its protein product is CASSFVKGIVDTGELFF.

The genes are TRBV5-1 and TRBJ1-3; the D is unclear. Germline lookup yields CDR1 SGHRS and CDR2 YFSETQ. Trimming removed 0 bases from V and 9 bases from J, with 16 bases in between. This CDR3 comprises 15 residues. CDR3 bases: TGCGCCAGCAGCTTGGCCCAGCCCCAGGACGGCACCATATATTTT. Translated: CASSLAQPQDGTIYF.

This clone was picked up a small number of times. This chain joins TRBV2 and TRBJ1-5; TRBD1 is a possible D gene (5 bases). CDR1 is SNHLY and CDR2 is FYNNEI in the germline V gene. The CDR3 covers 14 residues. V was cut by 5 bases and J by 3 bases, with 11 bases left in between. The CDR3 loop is CASSQTANNQPQHF. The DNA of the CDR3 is TGTGCCAGCAGTCAGACAGCAAACAATCAGCCCCAGCATTTT.

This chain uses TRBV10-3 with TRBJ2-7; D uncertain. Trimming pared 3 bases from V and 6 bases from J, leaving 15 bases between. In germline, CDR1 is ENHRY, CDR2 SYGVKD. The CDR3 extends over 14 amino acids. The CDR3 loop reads CAISDTGYSSEQYF. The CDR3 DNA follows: TGTGCCATCAGTGACACCGGGTATAGTTCCGAGCAGTACTTC.

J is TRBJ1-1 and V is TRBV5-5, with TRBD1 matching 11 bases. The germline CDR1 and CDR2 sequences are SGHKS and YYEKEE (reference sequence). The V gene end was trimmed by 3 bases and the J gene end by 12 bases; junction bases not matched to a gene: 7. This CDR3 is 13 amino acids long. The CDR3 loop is CASSWAGQGVTFF. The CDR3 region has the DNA TGTGCCAGCAGCTGGGCGGGACAGGGGGTGACTTTCTTT.

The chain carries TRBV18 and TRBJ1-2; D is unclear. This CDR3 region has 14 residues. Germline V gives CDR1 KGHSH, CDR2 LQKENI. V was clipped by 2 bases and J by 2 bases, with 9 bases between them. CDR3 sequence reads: CASSPSPRNYGYTF. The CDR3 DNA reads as TGTGCCAGCTCACCATCTCCGAGGAACTATGGCTACACCTTC. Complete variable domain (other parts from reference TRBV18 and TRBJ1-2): NAGVMQNPRHLVRRRGQEARLRCSPMKGHSHVYWYRQLPEEGLKFMVYLQKENIIDESGMPKERFSAEFPKEGPSILRIQQVVRGDSAAYFCASSPSPRNYGYTFGSGTRLTVV.

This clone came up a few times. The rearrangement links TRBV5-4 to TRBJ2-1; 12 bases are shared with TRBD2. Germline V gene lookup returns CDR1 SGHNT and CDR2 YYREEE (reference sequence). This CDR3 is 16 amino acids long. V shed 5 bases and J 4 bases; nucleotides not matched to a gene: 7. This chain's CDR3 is CASRSPTSGGYNEQFF. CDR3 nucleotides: TGTGCCAGCAGATCCCCGACTAGCGGGGGATACAATGAGCAGTTCTTC.

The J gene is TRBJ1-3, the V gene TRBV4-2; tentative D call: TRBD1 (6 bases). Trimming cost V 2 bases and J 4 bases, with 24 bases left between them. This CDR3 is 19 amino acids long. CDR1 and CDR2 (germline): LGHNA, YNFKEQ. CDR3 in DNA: TGTGCCAGCAGCCAAAATCACAGGGTTATGTTAACGTGGGGAAACACCATATATTTT. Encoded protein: CASSQNHRVMLTWGNTIYF.

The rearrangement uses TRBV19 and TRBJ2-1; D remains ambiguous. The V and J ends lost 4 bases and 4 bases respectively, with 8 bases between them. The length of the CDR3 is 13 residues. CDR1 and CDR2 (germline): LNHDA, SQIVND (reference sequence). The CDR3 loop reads CASSTTTYNEQFF. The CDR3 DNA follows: TGTGCCAGTAGTACGACCACATACAATGAGCAGTTCTTC.

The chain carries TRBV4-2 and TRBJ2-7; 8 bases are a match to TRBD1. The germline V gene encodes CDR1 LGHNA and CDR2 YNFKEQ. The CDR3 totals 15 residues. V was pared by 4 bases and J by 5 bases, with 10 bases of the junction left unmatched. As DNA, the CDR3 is TGTGCCAGCAGCCTCCGGACAGGGCTCGGGCACGAGCAGTACTTC. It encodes CASSLRTGLGHEQYF.

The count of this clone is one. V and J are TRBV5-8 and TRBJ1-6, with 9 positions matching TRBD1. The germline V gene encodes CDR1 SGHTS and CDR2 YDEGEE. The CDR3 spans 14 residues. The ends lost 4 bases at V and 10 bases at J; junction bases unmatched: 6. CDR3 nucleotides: TGTGCCAGCAGCCGGGACAGGGTAGGATCACCCCTCCACTTT. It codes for CASSRDRVGSPLHF.

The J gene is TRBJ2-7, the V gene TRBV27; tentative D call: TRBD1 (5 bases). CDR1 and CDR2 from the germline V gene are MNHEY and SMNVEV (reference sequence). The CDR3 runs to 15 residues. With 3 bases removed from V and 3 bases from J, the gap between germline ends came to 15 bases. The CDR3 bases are TGTGCCAGCAGTTTCCCCAGACAGCTACTCTACGAGCAGTACTTC. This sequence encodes CASSFPRQLLYEQYF.